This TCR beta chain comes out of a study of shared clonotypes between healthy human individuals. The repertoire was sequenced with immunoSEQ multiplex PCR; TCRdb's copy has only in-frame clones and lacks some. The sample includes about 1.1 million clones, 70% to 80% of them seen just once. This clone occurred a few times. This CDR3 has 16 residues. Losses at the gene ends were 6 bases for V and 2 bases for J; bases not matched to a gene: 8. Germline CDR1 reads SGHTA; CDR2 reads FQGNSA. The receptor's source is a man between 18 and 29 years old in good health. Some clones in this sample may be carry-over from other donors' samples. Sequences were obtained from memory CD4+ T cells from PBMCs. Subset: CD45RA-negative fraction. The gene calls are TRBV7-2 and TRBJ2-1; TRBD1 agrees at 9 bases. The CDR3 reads CASRALGQGTYNEQFF. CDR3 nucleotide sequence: TGTGCCAGCAGAGCATTGGGACAGGGTACCTACAATGAGCAGTTCTTC.